Listed below are T cell receptor beta chains from one sample, sequenced in a study of T cells in Graves' hyperthyroidism and ophthalmopathy. TCRdb reprocessed the multiplex PCR reads with MiXCR, giving one entry per CDR3 protein. The table includes some 600,000 distinct CDR3 sequences, approximately 15% detected once. Sequenced: blood. The receptors stem from a woman aged 25 to 39 with Graves' hyperthyroidism that later progressed to Graves' ophthalmopathy. Each CDR3 is given with its conserved first and last residue. The D gene is left open where the match is weak. Only part of the rows carry a size: once, few, many, or a class if the clone is expanded.

J	V	size	D	CDR3	DNA
TRBJ1-2	TRBV28	many	.	CASSLFNSGLGLYGYTF	TGTGCCAGCAGTTTATTTAACTCAGGCCTTGGCCTATATGGCTACACCTTC
TRBJ1-2	TRBV29-1	many	.	CSGGQDYGYTF	TGCAGCGGAGGACAAGACTATGGCTACACCTTC
TRBJ2-7	TRBV7-3	.	.	CASSLVVGSYYEQYF	TGTGCCAGCAGCTTAGTGGTAGGGTCTTACTACGAGCAGTACTTC
TRBJ1-1	TRBV5-1	few	.	CASSFGAGMNTEAFF	TGCGCCAGCAGCTTCGGGGCAGGGATGAACACTGAAGCTTTCTTT
TRBJ2-7	TRBV2	many	TRBD1	CASTALVGQGYPYEQYF	TGTGCCAGCACCGCCTTGGTGGGACAGGGCTATCCCTACGAGCAGTACTTC
TRBJ1-2	TRBV14	.	TRBD1	CASSPIGQGSYGYTF	TGTGCCAGCAGCCCTATCGGACAGGGTAGCTATGGCTACACCTTC
TRBJ2-7	TRBV12-3/TRBV12-4	many	.	CASSPTWYEQYF	TGTGCCAGCAGCCCTACATGGTACGAGCAGTACTTC
TRBJ1-4	TRBV28	many	TRBD1	CASSSYRGLDEKLFF	TGTGCCAGCAGTTCTTACAGGGGGCTGGATGAAAAACTGTTTTTT
TRBJ1-1	TRBV7-8	many	TRBD1	CASSPKLFTGGNTEAFF	TGTGCCAGCAGCCCAAAGCTTTTTACAGGGGGGAACACTGAAGCTTTCTTT
TRBJ1-6	TRBV2	many	.	CASRGQFYNSPLHF	TGTGCCAGCAGGGGACAATTCTATAATTCACCCCTCCACTTT
TRBJ2-1	TRBV6-6	few	TRBD2	CASSYSHGLAGVEFF	TGTGCCAGCAGTTACTCCCACGGACTAGCGGGAGTGGAGTTCTTC
TRBJ1-1	TRBV5-5	many	.	CASSLAAGGSTEAFF	TGTGCCAGCAGCTTAGCAGCCGGCGGCAGCACTGAAGCTTTCTTT
TRBJ2-6	TRBV6-1	many	.	CASSWDAPSGANVLTF	TGTGCCAGCAGTTGGGACGCCCCTTCTGGGGCCAACGTCCTGACTTTC
TRBJ1-1	TRBV6-5	.	.	CASSYSIGGREAFF	TGTGCCAGCAGTTACTCGATAGGAGGGCGTGAAGCTTTCTTT
TRBJ1-1	TRBV10-2	few	TRBD1	CASSEGTGITEAFF	TGCGCCAGCAGTGAGGGGACAGGGATCACTGAAGCTTTCTTT
TRBJ2-7	TRBV18	few	.	CASSPPNKSDLEQYF	TGTGCCAGCTCACCACCCAACAAGAGCGACCTCGAGCAGTACTTC
TRBJ1-3	TRBV10-3	few	.	CATHPHDSQNPYSGYTIYF	TGTGCCACCCACCCTCATGACAGTCAGAACCCCTACTCTGGATACACCATATATTTT
TRBJ1-4	TRBV7-9	.	.	CASSRGPNNEKLFF	TGTGCCAGCAGCCGGGGACCTAATAATGAAAAACTGTTTTTT
TRBJ2-7	TRBV28	few	.	CASSPLRYGYEQYF	TGTGCCAGCAGCCCCTTGAGGTACGGCTACGAGCAGTACTTC
TRBJ1-6	TRBV14	.	.	CASSQGTSNSPLHF	TGTGCCAGCAGCCAAGGGACAAGTAATTCACCCCTCCACTTT
TRBJ2-1	TRBV20-1	.	.	CSATLSGEQFF	TGCAGTGCTACCCTGTCTGGTGAGCAGTTCTTC
TRBJ2-2	TRBV28	.	TRBD2	CASSFITGTSGGELYF	TGTGCCAGCAGTTTCATAACAGGGACTAGCGGGGGGGAGTTGTATTTT
TRBJ2-7	TRBV5-1	few	TRBD1	CASSWGQGFDEQYF	TGCGCCAGCAGCTGGGGACAGGGTTTCGACGAGCAGTACTTC
TRBJ2-3	TRBV6-9	few	TRBD2	CASSYSNFASGSSTDTQYF	TGTGCCAGCAGTTACTCGAATTTCGCTAGCGGCTCTAGCACAGATACGCAGTATTTT
TRBJ1-5	TRBV20-1	many	.	CSARDTGGEVQPQHF	TGCAGTGCTAGAGATACCGGGGGCGAAGTCCAGCCCCAGCATTTT
TRBJ2-5	TRBV5-1	many	TRBD1	CASQPGTGRETQYF	TGCGCCAGTCAACCCGGGACAGGACGAGAGACCCAGTACTTC
TRBJ2-2	TRBV3-1	many	.	CASSQRPGLTGELFF	TGTGCCAGCAGCCAAAGGCCTGGGCTCACCGGGGAGCTGTTTTTT
TRBJ2-7	TRBV3-1	many	TRBD1	CASSQGTGVGEQYF	TGTGCCAGCAGCCAGGGGACAGGGGTCGGCGAGCAGTACTTC
TRBJ1-2	TRBV6-1	many	TRBD1	CASRAVGTGMAYGYTF	TGTGCCAGCAGGGCTGTGGGGACAGGCATGGCCTATGGCTACACCTTC
TRBJ1-2	TRBV9	.	.	CASSVWPPRGYTF	TGTGCCAGCAGCGTTTGGCCTCCTCGGGGCTACACCTTC
TRBJ1-1	TRBV20-1	many	.	CSARDLVGAEAFF	TGCAGTGCTAGAGATCTTGTCGGGGCTGAAGCTTTCTTT
TRBJ2-6	TRBV29-1	many	.	CSVEERGQQVTGANVLTF	TGCAGCGTTGAAGAGCGGGGCCAGCAGGTGACCGGGGCCAACGTCCTGACTTTC
TRBJ2-4	TRBV3-1	many	TRBD1	CASSRTGTLNIQYF	TGTGCCAGCAGTCGGACAGGGACGCTAAACATTCAGTACTTC
TRBJ2-1	TRBV19	.	TRBD2	CASSILAGVIGNEQFF	TGTGCCAGTAGTATATTAGCGGGAGTCATCGGCAATGAGCAGTTCTTC
TRBJ2-7	TRBV28	many	.	CASSFVPYEQYF	TGTGCCAGCAGTTTTGTCCCCTACGAGCAGTACTTC
TRBJ1-1	TRBV30	many	.	CAWYRLNTEAFF	TGTGCCTGGTACCGTTTGAACACTGAAGCTTTCTTT
TRBJ1-1	TRBV6-6	few	.	CASSYSRGRDTEAFF	TGTGCCAGCAGTTACTCGCGGGGAAGGGACACTGAAGCTTTCTTT
TRBJ2-7	TRBV7-2	many	.	CASSSPTVNYEQYF	TGTGCCAGCAGCTCCCCGACAGTTAACTACGAGCAGTACTTC
TRBJ1-2	TRBV7-9	many	.	CASSLAASGLYGYTF	TGTGCCAGCAGCTTAGCGGCGAGCGGACTCTATGGCTACACCTTC
TRBJ1-1	TRBV6-2/TRBV6-3	few	.	CASSYRRFEAFF	TGTGCCAGCAGTTATCGTCGGTTTGAAGCTTTCTTT
TRBJ2-3	TRBV20-1	.	.	CSASTGLRSNTQYF	TGCAGTGCTAGTACGGGACTGCGGAGCAATACGCAGTATTTT
TRBJ2-1	TRBV24-1	many	TRBD2	CATSPSPSGHEQFF	TGTGCCACCAGTCCCTCCCCTAGCGGCCATGAGCAGTTCTTC
TRBJ2-5	TRBV7-8	many	.	CASSSPGVQSETQYF	TGTGCCAGCAGCTCCCCAGGGGTCCAATCGGAGACCCAGTACTTC
TRBJ2-4	TRBV7-2	.	.	CASSVYNIQYF	TGTGCCAGCAGCGTTTATAACATTCAGTACTTC
TRBJ1-6	TRBV11-2	once	TRBD1	CASSPSRRQGSSGSPLHF	TGTGCCAGCAGCCCTAGTCGCCGACAGGGTTCATCGGGTTCACCCCTCCACTTT
TRBJ1-2	TRBV28	many	.	CAFGTDGPNYGYTF	TGTGCCTTCGGAACCGACGGACCCAACTATGGCTACACCTTC
TRBJ2-1	TRBV20-1	many	.	CSVGTVSSYNEQFF	TGCAGTGTGGGGACCGTCAGCTCCTACAATGAGCAGTTCTTC
TRBJ2-5	TRBV28	many	TRBD2	CASKAGGQTQYF	TGTGCCAGCAAGGCGGGAGGTCAGACCCAGTACTTC